This is a list of T cell receptor beta chains from one sample in a study of CD8 T cells in ankylosing spondylitis. Each CDR3 protein gets one entry after TCRdb re-called the 5' RACE reads with MiXCR. Here the sample spans around 150,000 distinct CDR3 sequences, approximately 7.3% being singletons. The sequencing sample was made of blood, either unsorted or a sorted T cell fraction (not recorded which). The receptors come from a female donor with ankylosing spondylitis or in good health (not recorded which). CDR3s include the opening cysteine and the closing phenylalanine or tryptophan. The D gene is left open where the match is weak. Clone size, where shown, is once, few, many, or a class for clones that have expanded.

v_gene	d_gene	j_gene	abundance	CDR3aa	CDR3nt
TRBV20-1	TRBD2	TRBJ2-3	many	CSALAVWGTDTQYF	TGCAGTGCTCTAGCGGTCTGGGGCACAGATACGCAGTATTTT
TRBV7-2	-	TRBJ2-1	once	CASSRGQLAYNEQFF	TGTGCCAGCAGCCGAGGACAGTTGGCCTACAATGAGCAGTTCTTC
TRBV12-3/TRBV12-4	-	TRBJ1-2	many	CASSWGGGETF	TGTGCCAGCAGTTGGGGAGGGGGGGAGACCTTC
TRBV6-1	TRBD1	TRBJ1-6	few	CASSAGTGVGSPLHF	TGTGCCAGCAGTGCAGGGACAGGAGTTGGTTCACCCCTCCACTTT
TRBV7-8	-	TRBJ2-2	many	CASSLLGNAGELFF	TGTGCCAGCAGCTTATTGGGCAACGCCGGGGAGCTGTTTTTT
TRBV6-5	-	TRBJ2-1	many	CASSYEGVVNEQFF	TGTGCCAGCAGTTATGAAGGGGTGGTCAATGAGCAGTTCTTC
TRBV7-3	TRBD2	TRBJ2-3	many	CASSPQLAGRGDTQYF	TGTGCCAGCAGCCCCCAACTAGCGGGGAGGGGAGATACGCAGTATTTT
TRBV18	-	TRBJ2-3	few	CASSPSQISTDTQYF	TGTGCCAGCTCACCAAGCCAGATTAGCACAGATACGCAGTATTTT
TRBV6-4	-	TRBJ2-1	many	CASSEATATEQFF	TGTGCCAGCAGTGAGGCCACGGCAACTGAGCAGTTCTTC
TRBV2	TRBD2	TRBJ2-1	many	CASMGGGSYNEQFF	TGTGCCAGCATGGGCGGGGGCTCCTACAATGAGCAGTTCTTC
TRBV12-5	-	TRBJ2-3	many	CASGPRPLMEPDTQYF	TGTGCTAGTGGCCCCCGGCCCTTGATGGAGCCAGATACGCAGTATTTT
TRBV20-1	TRBD1	TRBJ2-3	many	CSARGTGTGGADTQYF	TGCAGTGCTAGGGGGACCGGGACAGGGGGTGCAGATACGCAGTATTTT
TRBV27	TRBD1	TRBJ2-1	-	CASSPGTGGGLFF	TGTGCCAGCAGTCCCGGGACAGGGGGCGGGTTGTTCTTC
TRBV28	TRBD1	TRBJ2-7	many	CASSWDRESYEQYF	TGTGCCAGCAGTTGGGACAGGGAGAGTTACGAGCAGTACTTC